This record concerns one T cell receptor (beta chain) sequence. What it binds is not known. The data stem from a study of tumor-infiltrating lymphocytes in localized non-small cell lung cancer. Study-wide background: Some samples were collected after neoadjuvant chemotherapy; smokers, never-smokers and several histologies were included. Study-level results: Compared with uninvolved lung, tumors showed higher T cell infiltration by TCRbeta sequencing. Technical variation could not be separated from intratumor heterogeneity here.

Sequencing was performed with immunoSEQ multiplex PCR; in TCRdb, only in-frame clones are kept and a portion is missing. The sample has about 14,000 clones, 55% to 70% seen once. The CDR3 runs 13 residues. Germline V CDR1 and CDR2: WSHSY, SAAADI. V was pared by 2 bases and J by 8 bases, with 10 bases between. V usage is TRBV10-2 and J usage is TRBJ1-3; D gene unclear. The receptor was isolated from a human donor with non-small cell lung cancer. The sequenced sample consisted of lung tumor tissue. CDR3 sequence (DNA): TGCGCCAGCAGTGAGGATTTCTATGACACCATATATTTT. Translated, it gives CASSEDFYDTIYF.